This note documents a single T cell receptor (beta chain) sequence. This record comes from a study of blood T cell repertoires in COVID-19. Participant-reported clinical history was the basis for cohort assignment. Germline CDR1 reads SGHTA; CDR2 reads FQGNSA. V was pared by 6 bases and J by 0 bases, with 12 bases between. CDR3 length: 15 residues. Sequencing used immunoSEQ multiplex PCR; TCRdb keeps in-frame clones, though not all of them. The table records a few hundred thousand clones, 92% of them present only once. This receptor was obtained from a woman younger than 45 who had recovered from COVID-19. Source material: PBMCs or T cells enriched from blood (not recorded which). The chain couples TRBV7-2 to TRBJ1-3; D is undetermined. CDR3: CASSDRRDSGNTIYF. DNA of the CDR3: TGTGCCAGCAGTGATCGACGGGACTCTGGAAACACCATATATTTT. Supplemented by reference TRBV7-2 and TRBJ1-3, the full variable domain reads GAGVSQSPSNKVTEKGKDVELRCDPISGHTALYWYRQSLGQGLEFLIYFQGNSAPDKSGLPSDRFSAERTGGSVSTLTIQRTQQEDSAVYLCASSDRRDSGNTIYFGEGSWLTVV.